This TCR beta chain was identified during a study of blood T cell repertoires in COVID-19. The method was immunoSEQ multiplex PCR; TCRdb's version includes in-frame clones alone and lacks a portion of them. The profile shows 200,000 to 250,000 clones, about 86% of them singletons. From germline, CDR1 is GTSNPN and CDR2 SVGIG (reference sequence). Trimming removed 4 bases at V and 6 bases at J, with 13 bases between. The CDR3 loop spans 13 amino acids. The specimen was peripheral blood. The chain links TRBV30 to TRBJ2-1; D ambiguous. The clonotype originates from a woman aged 50 to 60 with COVID-19, enrolled during active disease. CDR3 sequence (DNA): TGTGCCTGGACTAGTAATAGCCTCAATGAGCAGTTCTTC. Amino acid sequence: CAWTSNSLNEQFF.